Presented here are 8 T cell receptor beta chains from one specimen sequenced in a study of neurological immune-mediated disorders. TCRdb re-called the 5' RACE reads through MiXCR, storing one row per CDR3 protein. In the table there are roughly 48,000 distinct CDR3 sequences, about 12% of which are singletons. Indicated time point: longitudinal time-point 2. Sequencing was done on a sample of PBMCs. The receptors shown here come from a male donor with HTLV-1-associated myelopathy (HAM/TSP).

This clonotype was seen repeatedly, ten times or more. This may be a read error, as it is one base from a much larger clone. The V call is TRBV12-3 or TRBV12-4, the J call TRBJ2-3; D is uncertain. The CDR3 sequence is 15 residues long. CDR3 sequence (DNA): TGTGCCAGCGGTTTAACCCGTAGGCGGACAGATACGCAGTATTTT. Translation: CASGLTRRRTDTQYF.

The chain couples TRBV5-6 to TRBJ2-5; 7 bases line up with TRBD2. Germline V gene lookup returns CDR1 SGHDT and CDR2 YYEEEE. V trimming: 4 bases; J trimming: 5 bases; junction bases outside the gene matches: 8. The CDR3 extends over 14 amino acids. CDR3 bases: TGTGCCAGCAGCCCGCGCTGGGGGGGGGAGACCCAGTACTTC. This codes for CASSPRWGGETQYF. Together with reference TRBV5-6 and TRBJ2-5, the CDR3 gives the full variable domain: DAGVTQSPTHLIKTRGQQVTLRCSPKSGHDTVSWYQQALGQGPQFIFQYYEEEERQRGNFPDRFSGHQFPNYSSELNVNALLLGDSALYLCASSPRWGGETQYFGPGTRLLVL.

This clonotype was counted ten times or more. J is TRBJ2-1 and V is TRBV6-5; D is tentatively TRBD1 or TRBD2 (5 bases each). V shed 0 bases and J shed 0 bases, with 15 bases lying between them. CDR3 length: 18 amino acids. Per germline, CDR1 MNHEY and CDR2 SVGAGI. The CDR3 here is CASSYSRGNRNSYNEQFF. CDR3 DNA: TGTGCCAGCAGTTACTCTCGGGGAAACAGGAACTCCTACAATGAGCAGTTCTTC.

The gene calls are TRBV9 and TRBJ2-5; tentative D call: TRBD2 (6 bases). In germline, CDR1 is SGDLS, CDR2 YYNGEE. V lost 3 bases and J 6 bases, leaving 15 bases between the germline ends. CDR3 length equals 14 residues. The CDR3 DNA follows: TGTGCCAGCAGCGCGACTAGGAGGACCCAGACCCAGTACTTC. Its protein product is CASSATRRTQTQYF. The entire variable domain, with the rest obtained from reference TRBV9 and TRBJ2-5, is as follows: DSGVTQTPKHLITATGQRVTLRCSPRSGDLSVYWYQQSLDQGLQFLIQYYNGEERAKGNILERFSAQQFPDLHSELNLSSLELGDSALYFCASSATRRTQTQYFGPGTRLLVL.

This clonotype was found a few times. CDR3 loop: CASSLDSEQFF. The CDR3 region has the DNA TGTGCCAGCAGTTTAGATTCGGAGCAGTTCTTC. This chain connects TRBV27 to TRBJ2-1; D is uncertain. Trimming stripped 2 bases from V and 10 bases from J, with 6 bases between. Germline V CDR1 and CDR2: MNHEY, SMNVEV (reference sequence). The CDR3 is 11 residues long.

This clonotype came up many times. CDR3 DNA sequence: TGCAGTGCAGGACAGTCCTACGAGCAGTACTTC. Amino acid sequence: CSAGQSYEQYF. V gene TRBV20-1 combines with J gene TRBJ2-7; D may be TRBD1 (6 bases). CDR1 is DFQATT, CDR2 SNEGSKA, per germline (reference sequence). This CDR3 region has 11 residues. Trimming took off 6 bases at V and 1 base at J, with 7 bases between the two ends.

At least ten counts were recorded for this clonotype. This chain joins TRBV15 and TRBJ2-3; 8 bases fit TRBD2. Germline V gives CDR1 LNHNV, CDR2 YYDKDF (reference sequence). Trimming at V came to 0 bases and at J to 0 bases, leaving 11 bases not matched to a gene. The CDR3 has 19 residues. The CDR3 loop reads CATSREGSGGHPSTDTQYF. The CDR3 nucleotides read TGTGCCACCAGCAGAGAGGGAAGCGGGGGCCACCCTAGCACAGATACGCAGTATTTT.

At least ten counts were recorded for this clonotype. The CDR3 loop is CSALTTGGMYEQYF. The CDR3 coding sequence is TGCAGTGCTCTTACGACAGGGGGCATGTACGAGCAGTACTTC. The chain is built from TRBV20-1 and TRBJ2-7; the match to TRBD1 covers 10 bases. Germline lookup yields CDR1 DFQATT and CDR2 SNEGSKA (reference sequence). V was clipped by 5 bases and J by 4 bases; unmatched bases: 8. This CDR3 region has 14 residues.